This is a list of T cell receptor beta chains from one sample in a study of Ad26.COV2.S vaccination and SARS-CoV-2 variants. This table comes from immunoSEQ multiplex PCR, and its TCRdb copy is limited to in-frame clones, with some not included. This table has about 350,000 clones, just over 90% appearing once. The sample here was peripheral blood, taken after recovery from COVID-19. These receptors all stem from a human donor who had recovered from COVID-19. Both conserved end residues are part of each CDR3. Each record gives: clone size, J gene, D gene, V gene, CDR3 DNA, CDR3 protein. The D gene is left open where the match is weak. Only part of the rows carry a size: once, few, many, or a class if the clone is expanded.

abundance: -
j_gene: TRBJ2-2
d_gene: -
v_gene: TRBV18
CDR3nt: TGTGCCAGCTCACCAGTGAGGGTGGACGAACACCGGGGAGCTGTTTTT
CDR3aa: CASSPVRVDEHRGAVF

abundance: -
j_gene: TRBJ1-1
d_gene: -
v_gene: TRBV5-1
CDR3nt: TGCGCCAGCAGCCTACTGGGGGGGCAGTACACTGAAGCTTTCTTT
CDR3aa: CASSLLGGQYTEAFF

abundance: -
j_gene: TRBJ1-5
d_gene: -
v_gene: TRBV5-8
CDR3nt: TGTGCCAGCAGCTTGTCGCCCTATAGGCAGGACCAGCCCCAGCATTTT
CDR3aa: CASSLSPYRQDQPQHF

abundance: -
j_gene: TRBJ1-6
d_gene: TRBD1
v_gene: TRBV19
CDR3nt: TGTGCCAGTACTCACAGGGGGCGAGGAAATTCACCCCTCCACTTT
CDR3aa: CASTHRGRGNSPLHF

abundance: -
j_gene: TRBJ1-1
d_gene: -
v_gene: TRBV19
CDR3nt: TGTGCCAGTAGTAAGGGAGTGAACACTGAAGCTTTCTTT
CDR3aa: CASSKGVNTEAFF

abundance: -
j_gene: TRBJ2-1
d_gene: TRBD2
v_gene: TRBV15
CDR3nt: TGTGCCACCAGCAGAGATGTCGGTTCGGGGCTAGCGGAAAATAACAATGAGCAGTTCTTC
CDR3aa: CATSRDVGSGLAENNNEQFF

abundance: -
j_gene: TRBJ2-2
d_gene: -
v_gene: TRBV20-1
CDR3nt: TGCAGTGCTAGTTCGGAGGGGAAGCCGAACACCGGGGAGCTGTTTTTT
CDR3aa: CSASSEGKPNTGELFF

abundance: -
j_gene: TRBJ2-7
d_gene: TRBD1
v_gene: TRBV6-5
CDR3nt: TGTGCCAGCAGTTACAGGGAACCTGACAGGGGCTACGAGCAGTACTTC
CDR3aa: CASSYREPDRGYEQYF

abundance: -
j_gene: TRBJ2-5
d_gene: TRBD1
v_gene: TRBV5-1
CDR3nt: TGCGCCAGCAGCCAGACGGGACAGGGGACGTCCCAGTACTTC
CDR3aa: CASSQTGQGTSQYF

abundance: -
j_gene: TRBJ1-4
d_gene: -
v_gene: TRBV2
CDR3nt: TGTGCCACTGGGGGGGGCTCTAATGAAAAACTGTTTTTT
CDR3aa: CATGGGSNEKLFF

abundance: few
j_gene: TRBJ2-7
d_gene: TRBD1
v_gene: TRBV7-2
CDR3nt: TGTGCCAGCAGCGCAGGACAGGGAACCTACGAGCAGTACTTC
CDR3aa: CASSAGQGTYEQYF

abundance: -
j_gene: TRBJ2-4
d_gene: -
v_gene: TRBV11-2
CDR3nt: TGTGCCAGCAGACCCCAAGGGCTAGCCAAAAACATTCAGTACTTC
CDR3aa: CASRPQGLAKNIQYF

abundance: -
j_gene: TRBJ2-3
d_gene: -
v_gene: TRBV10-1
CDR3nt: TGCGCCAGCAGTGAGGACGCGGTCGGAAATACGCAGTATTTT
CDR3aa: CASSEDAVGNTQYF

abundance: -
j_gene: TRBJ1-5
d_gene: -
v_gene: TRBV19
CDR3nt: TGTGCCAGTAGCCCCGGGACAAATAATCAGCCCCAGCATTTT
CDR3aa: CASSPGTNNQPQHF

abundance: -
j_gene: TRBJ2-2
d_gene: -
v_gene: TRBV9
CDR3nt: TGTGCCAGCAGCGCGCCCCCCACCGGGGAGCTGTTTTTT
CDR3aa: CASSAPPTGELFF

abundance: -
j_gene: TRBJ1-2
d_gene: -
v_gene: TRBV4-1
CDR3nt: TGCGCCAGCAGCCAAAGCAGGGCGGGAGGTGGCTACACCTTC
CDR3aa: CASSQSRAGGGYTF

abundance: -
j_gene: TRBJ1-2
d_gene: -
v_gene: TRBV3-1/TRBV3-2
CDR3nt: TGTGCCAGCAGCCAAGGCGAGGCTGGCTACACCTTC
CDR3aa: CASSQGEAGYTF

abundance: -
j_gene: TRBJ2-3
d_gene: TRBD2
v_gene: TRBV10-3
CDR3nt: TGTGCCATCAGTGACCGCCGACTAGCGGGGGGGAGCACAGATACGCAGTATTTT
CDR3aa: CAISDRRLAGGSTDTQYF

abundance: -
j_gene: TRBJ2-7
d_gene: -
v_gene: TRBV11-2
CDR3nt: TGTGCCAGCAGCAAAGACAGGCGCTACGAGCAGTACTTC
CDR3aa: CASSKDRRYEQYF

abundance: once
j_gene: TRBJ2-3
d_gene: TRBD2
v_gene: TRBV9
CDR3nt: TGTGCCAGCAGCGTTAGACTAGCGGGGGTCACAGATACGCAGTATTTT
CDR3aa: CASSVRLAGVTDTQYF

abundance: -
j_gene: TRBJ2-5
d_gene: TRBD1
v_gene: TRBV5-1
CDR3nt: TGCGCCAGCAGCTTCCTGGGACAGCTAAAAGAGACCCAGTACTTC
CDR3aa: CASSFLGQLKETQYF

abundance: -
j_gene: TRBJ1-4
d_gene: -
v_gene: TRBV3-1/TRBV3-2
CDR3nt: TGTGCCAGCAGCCAAGTACCGAGGGGGGTCACTAATGAAAAACTGTTTTTT
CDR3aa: CASSQVPRGVTNEKLFF

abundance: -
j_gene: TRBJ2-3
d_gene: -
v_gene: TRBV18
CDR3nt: TGTGCCAGCACCTTCGCGGGGCGGTATGATACGCAGTATTTT
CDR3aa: CASTFAGRYDTQYF

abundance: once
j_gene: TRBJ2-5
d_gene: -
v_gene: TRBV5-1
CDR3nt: TGCGCCAGCAGCACCGGGACGCGAGAGACCCAGTACTTC
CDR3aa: CASSTGTRETQYF

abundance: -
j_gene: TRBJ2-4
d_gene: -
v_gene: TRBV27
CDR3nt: TGTGCCAGCAGTTTACCAGGGTTGTTAGCCAAAAACATTCAGTACTTC
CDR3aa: CASSLPGLLAKNIQYF

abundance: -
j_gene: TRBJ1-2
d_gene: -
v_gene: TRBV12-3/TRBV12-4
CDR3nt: TGTGCCAGCAGTTTACGGCAGGATTATGGCTACACCTTC
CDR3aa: CASSLRQDYGYTF

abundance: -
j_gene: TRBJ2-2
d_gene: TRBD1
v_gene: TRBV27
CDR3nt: TGTACCACCCGACCCGGGACAGGGGGCACCGGGGAGCTGTTTTTT
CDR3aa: CTTRPGTGGTGELFF

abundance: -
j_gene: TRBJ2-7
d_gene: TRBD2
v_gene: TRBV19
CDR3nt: TGTGCCAGTAGTATCCTTAGGTCGAGCGGGGCTTCCTACGAGCAGTACTTC
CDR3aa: CASSILRSSGASYEQYF

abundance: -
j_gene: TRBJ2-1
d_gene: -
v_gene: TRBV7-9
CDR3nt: TGTGCCAGCAGCTTAAGTGATGAGCAGTTCTTC
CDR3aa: CASSLSDEQFF

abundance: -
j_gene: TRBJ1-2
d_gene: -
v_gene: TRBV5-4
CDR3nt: TGTGCCAGCAGCTTGGGGCAGACGGTGGGCTACACCTTC
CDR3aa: CASSLGQTVGYTF

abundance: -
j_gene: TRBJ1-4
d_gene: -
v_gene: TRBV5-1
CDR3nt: TGCGCCAGCAGCTTGGATTTGAGCGAAAAACTGTTTTTT
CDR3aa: CASSLDLSEKLFF

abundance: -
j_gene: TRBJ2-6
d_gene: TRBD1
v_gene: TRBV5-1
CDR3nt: TGCGCCAGCAGCTTGGTGGGACAGCGCTCTGGGGCCAACGTCCTGACTTTC
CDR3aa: CASSLVGQRSGANVLTF

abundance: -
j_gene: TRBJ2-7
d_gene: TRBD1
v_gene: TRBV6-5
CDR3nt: TGTGCCAGCAGTTTTGGACAGGGTCTGGGGGAGCAGTACTTC
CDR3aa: CASSFGQGLGEQYF

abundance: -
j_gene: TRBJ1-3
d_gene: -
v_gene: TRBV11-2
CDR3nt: TGTGCCAGCACCGCCCGGGGGGCCGGAAACACCATATATTTT
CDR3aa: CASTARGAGNTIYF

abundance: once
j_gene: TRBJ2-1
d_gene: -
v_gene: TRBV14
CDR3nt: TGTGCCAGCGGCGTCGGTTACAATGAGCAGTTCTTC
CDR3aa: CASGVGYNEQFF

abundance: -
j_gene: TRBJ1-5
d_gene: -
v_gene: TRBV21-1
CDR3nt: TGTGCCAGCAGCCGCCCAAGATATCAGCCCCAGCATTTT
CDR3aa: CASSRPRYQPQHF

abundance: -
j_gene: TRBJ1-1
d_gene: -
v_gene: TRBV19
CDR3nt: TGTGCCAGTAGTATCCCCGGACAGCTTTCGAACACTGAAGCTTTCTTT
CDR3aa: CASSIPGQLSNTEAFF

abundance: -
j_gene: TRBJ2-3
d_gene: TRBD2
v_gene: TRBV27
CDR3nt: TGTGCCAGCAGTTCACTTGCGGGGGGTCCAACAGATACGCAGTATTTT
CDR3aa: CASSSLAGGPTDTQYF

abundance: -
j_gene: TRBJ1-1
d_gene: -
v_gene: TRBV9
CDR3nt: TGTGCCAGCAGCGTTAGATCGGACAGCACTGAAGCTTTCTTT
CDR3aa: CASSVRSDSTEAFF

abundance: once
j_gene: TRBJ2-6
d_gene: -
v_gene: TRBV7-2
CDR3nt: TGTGCCAGCAGCTCGCCCATCGCCAACGTCCTGACTTTC
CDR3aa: CASSSPIANVLTF

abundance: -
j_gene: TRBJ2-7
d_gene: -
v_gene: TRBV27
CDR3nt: TGTGCCAGCAACCGGCCCGGGGACGAGCAGTACTTC
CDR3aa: CASNRPGDEQYF

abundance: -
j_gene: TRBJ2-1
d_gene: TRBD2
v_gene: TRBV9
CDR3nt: TGTGCCAGCGGACTAGCGGCGCACAATGAGCAGTTCTTC
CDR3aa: CASGLAAHNEQFF

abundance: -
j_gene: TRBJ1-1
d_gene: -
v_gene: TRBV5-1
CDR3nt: TGCGCCAGCAGCGACGGGACGTCCACTGAAGCTTTCTTT
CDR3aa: CASSDGTSTEAFF

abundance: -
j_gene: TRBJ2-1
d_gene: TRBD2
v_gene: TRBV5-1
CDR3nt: TGCGCCAGCAGCTTTCCCCCTGTGACTAGCGGGATGTACAATGAGCAGTTCTTC
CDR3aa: CASSFPPVTSGMYNEQFF

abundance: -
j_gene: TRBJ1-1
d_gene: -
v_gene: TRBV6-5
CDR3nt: TGTGCCAGCAGTTACTTCGGCAGGGACCAATATTCTTTCTTT
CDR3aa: CASSYFGRDQYSFF

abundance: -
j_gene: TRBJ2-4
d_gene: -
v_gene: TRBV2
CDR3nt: TGTGCCAGCAGGCTAACATATGCCAAAAACATTCAGTACTTC
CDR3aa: CASRLTYAKNIQYF

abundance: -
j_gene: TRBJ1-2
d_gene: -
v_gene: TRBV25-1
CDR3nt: TGTGCCAGCAGTGACTGGGTGAGGGGCTATGGCTACACCTTC
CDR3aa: CASSDWVRGYGYTF

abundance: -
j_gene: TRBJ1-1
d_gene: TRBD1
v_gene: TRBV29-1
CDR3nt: TGCAGCGCTCGAAATATCCTCAGGGGGCAGGGCACTGAAGCTTTCTTT
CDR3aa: CSARNILRGQGTEAFF

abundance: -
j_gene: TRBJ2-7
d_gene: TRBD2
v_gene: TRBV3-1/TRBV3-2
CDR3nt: TGTGCCAGCAGCCAACTAGCGGGGGGGTCCTACGAGCAGTACTTC
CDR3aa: CASSQLAGGSYEQYF

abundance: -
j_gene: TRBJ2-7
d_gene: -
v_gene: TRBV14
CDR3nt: TGTGCCAGCAGCCAAGATGGGAGTGCCGGCAGCTACGAGCAGTACTTC
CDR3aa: CASSQDGSAGSYEQYF

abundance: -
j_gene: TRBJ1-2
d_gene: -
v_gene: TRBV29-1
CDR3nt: TGCAGCGTTGTCGGGGCAGGGTCAGACTATGGCTACACCTTC
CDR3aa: CSVVGAGSDYGYTF

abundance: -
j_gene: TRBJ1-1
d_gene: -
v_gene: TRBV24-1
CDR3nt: TGTGCCACCAGTGACACCAGGACAGCAGAAGCTTTCTTT
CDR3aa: CATSDTRTAEAFF

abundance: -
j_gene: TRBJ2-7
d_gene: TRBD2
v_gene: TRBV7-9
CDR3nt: TGTGCCAGCAGCTTAGGGCAGTGGGAGGGGTCATTACACGAGCAGTACTTC
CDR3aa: CASSLGQWEGSLHEQYF

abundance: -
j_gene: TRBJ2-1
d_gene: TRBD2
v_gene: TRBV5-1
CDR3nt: TGCGCCAGCAGGGAGCTAGCGGAAACTTACAATGAGCAGTTCTTC
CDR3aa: CASRELAETYNEQFF